This T cell receptor (beta chain) was sequenced during a study of blood T cell repertoires in COVID-19 (dated by TCRdb to about 2020). In terms of the full investigation: Samples covering the acute and convalescent phases of COVID-19 were provided by collaborators in the United States, Italy and Spain. Sample metadata almost always included a de-identified subject ID, COVID-19 status, age in years and sex. The dataset comprised deeply sampled blood TCRbeta repertoires from subjects exposed to, actively infected with, or recovered from COVID-19. Samples came from the ongoing ImmuneRACE study (first 160 participants) plus 1,254 subjects from 6 global collaborators. The repertoires were released in a freely available public database intended as a resource for research on the immune response to SARS-CoV-2. HLA class I and class II types, where available, came from metadata supplied by the sample provider rather than from assay-based typing. The prospective study material was composed of cDNA or gDNA derived from T cells, B-cell-depleted T cells, or PBMCs. What the work shows at the level of the full study, not this receptor alone: The quantity of clinical and demographic metadata differed by source and by participant and was supplied without curation.

A remark on this clone: Its binding antigen is unknown. Base quality data are lacking; no much larger clone is found one base away.

Participants in the prospective study were aged roughly 18 to 90 years, lived in 20 to 25 United States geographic areas, and enrolled through a virtual design. In the prospective study, cohorts were assigned on the basis of participant-reported clinical history obtained from a screening survey and a study questionnaire. For ImmuneRACE Cohort 3, a participant was defined as recovered based on two consecutive negative NP/OP PCR tests, clearance by a healthcare professional, or resolution of symptoms. Each participant in the prospective study had whole blood, serum and a nasopharyngeal or oropharyngeal swab collected by mobile phlebotomists. Prospective study participants could optionally give additional blood draws and questionnaires over a roughly 2-month period. Before DNA extraction, prospective study blood samples were shipped either frozen or at room temperature. TCRbeta CDR3 regions were amplified from genomic DNA by means of the immunoSEQ Assay, a bias-controlled multiplex PCR. In the original analysis: The number of nucleated cells in each sample was estimated by amplification of reference gene primers within the assay. To quantify the absolute abundance of each unique TCRbeta CDR3 rearrangement, sequence reads were collapsed and filtered. For each sample, productive Simpson clonality was calculated as the square root of Simpson's diversity index over productive rearrangements. TCRdb stores this immuneACCESS table with in-frame sequences only. Part of the clones is absent; in the studies checked, under half of the shortfall reflects unresolved V genes, and no reason is known for the rest. Clonal size and the V and J genes are those of that table, whereas D and trimming came from the DNA. The sample records about 280,000 clones, 85% of which are singletons. The top ten hold 2.5% of the sample.

Germline trimming: 6 bases from V, 10 bases from J; junction bases outside gene matches: 18. Measured from the cysteine to the phenylalanine, the CDR3 is 16 residues long. The kept DNA is CDR3 alone, 48 bases in frame from the first base. Via the germline V gene, CDR1 is KGHSH and CDR2 LQKENI. The sequence was collected from a woman in her fifties or sixties who had recovered from COVID-19. The sequencing input was PBMCs or T cells enriched from blood (not recorded which). The rearranged chain carries TRBV18 and TRBJ2-1, and TRBD2 matches 7 of the central bases. The nucleotide sequence reads as follows: TGTGCCAGCTCCCTACCCTCTGGGAGGGACTTAACGGAGCAGTTCTTC. Protein translation: CASSLPSGRDLTEQFF. Reference TRBV18 and TRBJ2-1 proteins supply the regions before and after the CDR3; the full variable domain is: NAGVMQNPRHLVRRRGQEARLRCSPMKGHSHVYWYRQLPEEGLKFMVYLQKENIIDESGMPKERFSAEFPKEGPSILRIQQVVRGDSAAYFCASSLPSGRDLTEQFFGPGTRLTVL.